The following is a T cell receptor beta chain sequence with its context. The antigen is unknown. The record originates from a study of beta chain features in type 1 diabetes. Germline trimming cut 3 bases from V and 5 bases from J; bases unmatched to any gene: 10. Germline V lookup: CDR1 MNHEY, CDR2 SMNVEV (reference sequence). The CDR3 loop spans 16 amino acids. Stem cell-like memory, regulatory, central memory and naive CD4+ cells were sorted via CD45RO/CCR7/CD25/CD127/CD95/CD27. Purity exceeding 95% was reached by all sorted populations. The authors reverse transcribed all of the isolated RNA, so sequencing captured expressed TCRB transcripts. Data came from immunoSEQ multiplex PCR; TCRdb stores just in-frame clones and leaves some out. Altogether hundreds of thousands of clones are present, 17% being singletons, with the ten largest covering 0.023%. Whole-study findings and limits: All four CD4+ subsets from Type 1 diabetes patients carried moderately but significantly shorter TCRB CDR3s.

Specimen: naive CD4+ T cells from blood. The chain is built from TRBV27 and TRBJ1-2, with 9 bases identical to TRBD1. The sequence came from a woman in her late teens or twenties in good health. The CDR3 protein is CASSFSGTGPSYGYTF. CDR3 in DNA: TGTGCCAGCAGTTTTTCCGGGACAGGGCCATCGTATGGCTACACCTTC.